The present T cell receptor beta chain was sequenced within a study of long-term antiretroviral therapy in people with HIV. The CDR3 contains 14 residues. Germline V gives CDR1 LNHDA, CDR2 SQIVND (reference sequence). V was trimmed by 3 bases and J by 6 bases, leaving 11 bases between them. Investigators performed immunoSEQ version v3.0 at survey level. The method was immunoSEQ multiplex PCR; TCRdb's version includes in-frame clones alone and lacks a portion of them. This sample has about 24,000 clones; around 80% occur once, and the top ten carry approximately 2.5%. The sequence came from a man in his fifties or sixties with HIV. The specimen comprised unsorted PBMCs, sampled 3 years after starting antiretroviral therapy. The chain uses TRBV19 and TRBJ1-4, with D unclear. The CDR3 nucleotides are TGTGCCAGTAGTATGGGCAGGAATGATGAAAAACTGTTTTTT. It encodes CASSMGRNDEKLFF.